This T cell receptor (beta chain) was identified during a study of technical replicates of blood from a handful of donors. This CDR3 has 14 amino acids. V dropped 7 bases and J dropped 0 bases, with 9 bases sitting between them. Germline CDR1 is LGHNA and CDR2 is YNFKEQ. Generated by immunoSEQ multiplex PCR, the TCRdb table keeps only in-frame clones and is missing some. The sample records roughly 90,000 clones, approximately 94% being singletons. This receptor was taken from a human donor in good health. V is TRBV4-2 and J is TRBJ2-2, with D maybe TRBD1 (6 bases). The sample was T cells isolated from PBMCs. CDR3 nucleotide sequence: TGTGCCAGCACCAGGGGAGCGAACACCGGGGAGCTGTTTTTT. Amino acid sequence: CASTRGANTGELFF.